This passage covers 27 T cell receptor beta chains from one sample sequenced in a study of technical replicates of blood from a handful of donors. Only in-frame clones appear in the TCRdb table, and some are missing; sequencing was by immunoSEQ multiplex PCR. The sample has more than 65,000 clones; approximately 96% are singletons. Input material: T cells isolated from PBMCs. The receptors originated from a human donor in good health.

The chain couples TRBV11-1 to TRBJ1-1; the D is unclear. The CDR3 covers 13 residues. Per the germline V gene, CDR1 is SGHAT and CDR2 is FQDESV (reference sequence). The V and J ends lost 3 bases and 4 bases respectively, with 9 bases between them. The CDR3 sequence: CASSLSTGTEAFF. CDR3 in DNA: TGTGCCAGCAGCTTGAGTACCGGCACTGAAGCTTTCTTT.

The chain links TRBV7-2 to TRBJ2-7, with TRBD2 matching 14 bases. The CDR3 contains 16 residues. The germline V gene encodes CDR1 SGHTA and CDR2 FQGNSA. The V and J ends lost 5 bases and 5 bases, in that order; junction bases with no gene match: 8. The CDR3 bases are TGTGCCAGCAGCCAAGGACTAGCGGGGGGCCTAAACGAGCAGTACTTC. This codes for CASSQGLAGGLNEQYF.

The chain joins TRBV6-1 to TRBJ1-4, with 7 positions matching TRBD1. The germline gives CDR1 MNHNS, CDR2 SASEGT. With 1 base clipped from V and 3 bases from J, the junction kept 5 bases outside the gene matches. The CDR3 covers 16 residues. The CDR3 DNA follows: TGTGCCAGCAGTGAAGAGGCAGGGGGTCCTAATGAAAAACTGTTTTTT. Amino acids: CASSEEAGGPNEKLFF.

Comments on this clone: Other DNA sequences from this sample encode an identical CDR3 as well. The chain has TRBV11-1 and TRBJ2-7; D remains ambiguous. The germline V and J ends were trimmed by 5 bases and 3 bases, with 5 bases remaining between them. From germline, CDR1 is SGHAT and CDR2 FQDESV (reference sequence). There are 11 residues in the CDR3. CDR3 sequence: CASSQNYEQYF. The CDR3 nucleotides are TGTGCCAGCAGCCAGAACTACGAGCAGTACTTC.

This sequence joins TRBV6-5 and TRBJ1-5; D is unclear. This CDR3 spans 14 amino acids. V was pared by 6 bases and J by 3 bases, with 12 bases between. Germline CDR1 reads MNHEY; CDR2 reads SVGAGI. The CDR3 reads CASRPQETNQPQHF. DNA of the CDR3: TGTGCCAGCAGGCCCCAGGAAACCAATCAGCCCCAGCATTTT.

The chain carries TRBV5-6 and TRBJ2-7; unclear D gene. The V and J ends lost 0 bases and 0 bases respectively, with 10 bases between them. The CDR3 consists of 15 residues. Germline V CDR1 and CDR2: SGHDT, YYEEEE. The CDR3, as DNA: TGTGCCAGCAGCTTGGCCCTTCAGAACTCCTACGAGCAGTACTTC. This translates into CASSLALQNSYEQYF. The full variable domain, with the rest looked up from reference TRBV5-6 and TRBJ2-7, is DAGVTQSPTHLIKTRGQQVTLRCSPKSGHDTVSWYQQALGQGPQFIFQYYEEEERQRGNFPDRFSGHQFPNYSSELNVNALLLGDSALYLCASSLALQNSYEQYFGPGTRLTVT.

The genes are TRBV15 and TRBJ2-1, with D maybe TRBD2 (5 bases). V was trimmed by 8 bases and J by 5 bases, leaving 13 bases between them. This CDR3 contains 13 residues. Germline CDR1 LNHNV, CDR2 YYDKDF (reference sequence). CDR3 sequence: CATAYRADNEQFF. The CDR3 DNA follows: TGTGCCACCGCTTATCGAGCGGACAATGAGCAGTTCTTC. Supplemented by reference TRBV15 and TRBJ2-1, the full variable domain reads DAMVIQNPRYQVTQFGKPVTLSCSQTLNHNVMYWYQQKSSQAPKLLFHYYDKDFNNEADTPDNFQSRRPNTSFCFLDIRSPGLGDTAMYLCATAYRADNEQFFGPGTRLTVL.

J is TRBJ2-7 and V is TRBV2, with TRBD2 identical over 7 bases. Trimming took 4 bases from V and 1 from J; bases not matched to a gene: 4. CDR3 size: 14 residues. CDR1 is SNHLY, CDR2 FYNNEI, per germline. For the CDR3, the DNA is TGTGCCAGCAGTGTTGGAGCGGGGTCCTACGAGCAGTACTTC. It translates to CASSVGAGSYEQYF. Looking up the rest from reference TRBV2 and TRBJ2-7 gives the full variable domain: EPEVTQTPSHQVTQMGQEVILRCVPISNHLYFYWYRQILGQKVEFLVSFYNNEISEKSEIFDDQFSVERPDGSNFTLKIRSTKLEDSAMYFCASSVGAGSYEQYFGPGTRLTVT.

The CDR3 DNA reads TGTGCCAGCAGCCATAGTATTCCTGAAGCTTTCTTT. Encoded protein: CASSHSIPEAFF. The chain employs TRBV7-9 and TRBJ1-1; no reliable D call. Trimming took off 5 bases at V and 6 bases at J, with 10 bases between the two ends. Germline CDR1 is SEHNR and CDR2 is FQNEAQ (reference sequence). The CDR3 extends over 12 amino acids.

The rearrangement joins TRBV19 to TRBJ1-4, with D possibly TRBD1 on 5 matching bases. Germline V lookup: CDR1 LNHDA, CDR2 SQIVND (reference sequence). The CDR3 has 16 amino acids. V lost 0 bases and J lost 5, with 13 bases in between. CDR3 sequence (DNA): TGTGCCAGTAGTATAGATGGGGGGTATGGGAATGAAAAACTGTTTTTT. This translates into CASSIDGGYGNEKLFF.

This chain connects TRBV27 to TRBJ2-3, with D possibly matching TRBD2 (6 bases). V lost 2 bases and J 5 bases, leaving 11 bases between the germline ends. The CDR3 consists of 14 residues. CDR1 MNHEY and CDR2 SMNVEV come from the germline V gene (reference sequence). DNA for the CDR3: TGTGCCAGCAGTTTAATAGCGGTCCTAGATACGCAGTATTTT. Amino acid sequence: CASSLIAVLDTQYF.

A remark on this clone: The sample has other DNA sequences that encode this CDR3 too. The chain links TRBV4-1 to TRBJ2-5; the D is unclear. CDR1 and CDR2 from the germline V gene are MGHRA and YSYEKL. Trimming removed 1 base at V and 1 base at J, with 4 bases between. CDR3 length: 13 residues. As DNA, the CDR3 is TGCGCCAGCAGCCAAGTCCTCCAAGAGACCCAGTACTTC. It yields the protein CASSQVLQETQYF.

The chain carries TRBV6-1 and TRBJ2-7; D uncertain. Germline V gene lookup returns CDR1 MNHNS and CDR2 SASEGT. This CDR3 region has 11 residues. The ends were cut back, 8 bases at V and 5 bases at J, with 10 bases in the middle. The DNA for the CDR3 is TGTGCCAGCGAGCTCATACACGAGCAGTACTTC. It translates to CASELIHEQYF.

The genes are TRBV14 and TRBJ2-3; 7 bases fit TRBD2. V was pared by 4 bases and J by 2 bases, with 9 bases of the junction left unmatched. The CDR3 is 16 amino acids. CDR1 and CDR2 from the germline V gene are SGHDN and FVKESK. CDR3 coding DNA: TGTGCCAGCAGCCCTCTTGCGGGAGCCCCCACAGATACGCAGTATTTT. Translated: CASSPLAGAPTDTQYF.

The chain is built from TRBV14 and TRBJ2-1; TRBD2 matches 7 bases. The length of the CDR3 is 16 residues. J lost 4 bases, V lost 1 base, and 7 bases had no gene match. Germline V gene data show CDR1 as SGHDN and CDR2 as FVKESK. CDR3 in DNA: TGTGCCAGCAGCCAAGTACTAAGCGGGATATACAATGAGCAGTTCTTC. Protein product: CASSQVLSGIYNEQFF.

V usage is TRBV10-3 and J usage is TRBJ1-2; D is possibly TRBD1 (6 bases). V was cut by 10 bases and J by 7 bases, with 10 bases left in between. Germline V gene lookup returns CDR1 ENHRY and CDR2 SYGVKD. The CDR3 covers 10 residues. This CDR3 is CATGVGGYTF. The CDR3 coding sequence is TGTGCCACAGGGGTCGGTGGCTACACCTTC.

V gene TRBV27 combines with J gene TRBJ1-2; possible D gene TRBD1, 5 bases. CDR1 and CDR2 from the germline V gene are MNHEY and SMNVEV (reference sequence). This CDR3 spans 14 amino acids. With 2 bases removed from V and 8 bases from J, the gap between germline ends came to 15 bases. CDR3 nucleotide sequence: TGTGCCAGCAGTTTAGGGGGAGGGGTAGTGGGCTACACCTTC. This sequence encodes CASSLGGGVVGYTF.

This sequence joins TRBV7-3 and TRBJ1-2; D gene unclear. Germline V gives CDR1 SGHTA, CDR2 FQGTGA. The V gene lost 3 bases and the J gene lost 4 bases, with 9 bases spanning the gap. The CDR3 extends over 13 amino acids. The CDR3 spells CASSLGHPYGYTF. The CDR3 DNA is TGTGCCAGCAGCTTGGGCCATCCCTATGGCTACACCTTC.

This sequence joins TRBV27 and TRBJ1-5; D gene uncertain. Germline V gene lookup returns CDR1 MNHEY and CDR2 SMNVEV (reference sequence). Trimming removed 4 bases at V and 9 bases at J, with 10 bases between. This CDR3 has 12 residues. The CDR3 DNA follows: TGTGCCAGCAGTTCGGGGTATTGGCCCCAGCATTTT. Translating it yields CASSSGYWPQHF.

J is TRBJ2-4 and V is TRBV4-2; a possible D gene is TRBD2 (6 bases). V was trimmed by 4 bases and J by 1 base, leaving 11 bases between them. The germline gives CDR1 LGHNA, CDR2 YNFKEQ. The CDR3 covers 15 residues. Here the CDR3 reads CASSRAREAKNIQYF. The CDR3 DNA is TGTGCCAGCAGCCGCGCTCGGGAGGCCAAAAACATTCAGTACTTC.

The CDR3 nucleotides are TGTGCCAGCAGCCGGGACGGGAGGAAATATGGCTACACCTTC. Protein sequence: CASSRDGRKYGYTF. V usage is TRBV27 and J usage is TRBJ1-2; a possible D gene is TRBD1 (5 bases). V was pared by 6 bases and J by 5 bases, with 16 bases between. There are 14 residues in the CDR3. Germline V gene sequence: CDR1 MNHEY, CDR2 SMNVEV (reference sequence).

This chain uses TRBV2 with TRBJ2-1; 9 nucleotides match TRBD2. This CDR3 is built from 16 residues. Trimming at V came to 3 bases and at J to 3 bases, leaving 6 bases not matched to a gene. The germline V gene has CDR1 SNHLY and CDR2 FYNNEI. CDR3 region: CASSDSWTSDYNEQFF. CDR3 nucleotides: TGTGCCAGCAGTGACTCCTGGACTAGCGACTACAATGAGCAGTTCTTC.

The V and J genes are TRBV6-1 and TRBJ1-5; 7 bases match TRBD1. This CDR3 region has 15 residues. V was pared by 7 bases and J by 5 bases, with 11 bases of the junction left unmatched. Germline CDR1 MNHNS, CDR2 SASEGT. In DNA, the CDR3 is TGTGCCAGCACCCCCGACAGGGCTTCCTATCAGCCCCAGCATTTT. It yields the protein CASTPDRASYQPQHF.

The CDR3, as DNA: TGTGCCAGCAGCTTAGGACACGGGAGATCCTACAATGAGCAGTTCTTC. This codes for CASSLGHGRSYNEQFF. The rearrangement links TRBV7-9 to TRBJ2-1, with a weak D call TRBD2 (6 bases). CDR3 length equals 16 residues. Germline-derived CDR1 and CDR2 are SEHNR and FQNEAQ (reference sequence). Trimming took off 1 base at V and 1 base at J, with 11 bases between the two ends.

V is TRBV28 and J is TRBJ2-7; D is ambiguous. Germline CDR1 MDHEN, CDR2 SYDVKM. The CDR3 length is 11 residues. The CDR3 spells CPDFSTYEQYF. The CDR3 DNA is TGTCCTGACTTCTCCACCTACGAGCAGTACTTC.

The CDR3 coding sequence is TGCGCCAGCAGCTTGGATACAGGGCAAGGAAACACCATATATTTT. Its translation is CASSLDTGQGNTIYF. The chain recombines TRBV5-1 with TRBJ1-3; tentatively, D is TRBD1 (6 bases). V dropped 0 bases and J dropped 4 bases, with 11 bases sitting between them. The CDR3 covers 15 residues. Looked up from germline, CDR1 is SGHRS and CDR2 is YFSETQ.

This chain links TRBV25-1 with TRBJ2-2, with TRBD1 matching 8 bases. The CDR3 totals 16 residues. Trimming took 2 bases from V and 4 from J; bases not matched to a gene: 6. Germline V lookup: CDR1 MGHDK, CDR2 SYGVNS. The CDR3 coding sequence is TGTGCCAGCAGTGAACGTAGGACAGGGAGCACCGGGGAGCTGTTTTTT. It encodes CASSERRTGSTGELFF.